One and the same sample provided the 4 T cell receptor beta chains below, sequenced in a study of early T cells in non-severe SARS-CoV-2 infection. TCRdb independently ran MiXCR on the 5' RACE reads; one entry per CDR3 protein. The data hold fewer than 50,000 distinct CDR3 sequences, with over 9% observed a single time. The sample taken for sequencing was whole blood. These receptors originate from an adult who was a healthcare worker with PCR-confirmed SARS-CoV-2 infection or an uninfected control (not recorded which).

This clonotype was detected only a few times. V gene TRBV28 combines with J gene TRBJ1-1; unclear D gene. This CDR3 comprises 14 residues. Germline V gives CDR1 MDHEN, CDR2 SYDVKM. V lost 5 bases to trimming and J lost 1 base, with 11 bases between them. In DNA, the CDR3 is TGTGCCAGCAGTGGAGGGCCCGCGAACACTGAAGCTTTCTTT. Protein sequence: CASSGGPANTEAFF.

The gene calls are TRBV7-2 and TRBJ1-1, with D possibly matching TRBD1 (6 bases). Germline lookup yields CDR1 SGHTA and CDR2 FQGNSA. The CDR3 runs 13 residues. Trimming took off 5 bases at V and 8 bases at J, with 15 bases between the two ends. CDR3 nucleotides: TGTGCCAGCAGCCAACGCTCCGACAGGGAAGCTTTCTTT. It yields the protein CASSQRSDREAFF.

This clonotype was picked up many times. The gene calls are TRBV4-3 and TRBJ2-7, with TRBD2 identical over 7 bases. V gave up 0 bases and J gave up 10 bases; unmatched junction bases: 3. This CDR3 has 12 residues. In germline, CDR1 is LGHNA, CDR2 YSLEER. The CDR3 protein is CASSQEGGSQYF. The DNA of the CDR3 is TGCGCCAGCAGCCAAGAGGGGGGGAGTCAGTACTTC.

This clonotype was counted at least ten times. The CDR3 nucleotides are TGTGCCAGCACCCCGGGGAACACTGAAGCTTTCTTT. This sequence encodes CASTPGNTEAFF. The V call is TRBV12-3 or TRBV12-4, the J call TRBJ1-1; D call uncertain. Trimming removed 7 bases at V and 1 base at J, with 7 bases between. CDR3 length: 12 amino acids.